These T cell receptor beta chains were read from a single sample in a study of T-cell reconstitution after alpha-beta-depleted transplantation in children. A single record per CDR3 protein comes from TCRdb applying MiXCR to the PCR reads. The sample records 900,000 or so distinct CDR3 sequences, 15% to 20% being singletons. This sample comprised PBMCs, mostly from graft donor cells, obtained 360 days after TCRalphabeta/CD19-depleted stem cell transplant. The receptors here all came from a male patient between 10 and 17 years old who had a stem cell transplant for acute lymphoblastic leukemia, so the T cells may come from the graft donor. Each CDR3 is given with its conserved first and last residue. A D gene is named only where the DNA matches it firmly. Clone size is not always given. Where it is, it says once, few, many or a class for expanded clones.

v_call: TRBV7-9; clone_size: -; j_call: TRBJ2-7; d_call: -; cdr3_aa: CASSFFGEQYF; cdr3_nt: TGTGCCAGCAGCTTTTTCGGGGAGCAGTACTTC
v_call: TRBV5-1; clone_size: few; j_call: TRBJ2-7; d_call: TRBD1; cdr3_aa: CASSPEQGDGEQYF; cdr3_nt: TGCGCCAGCAGCCCGGAGCAGGGGGACGGGGAGCAGTACTTC
v_call: TRBV25-1; clone_size: -; j_call: TRBJ2-5; d_call: TRBD1; cdr3_aa: CASSDTKTGGRGSETQYF; cdr3_nt: TGTGCCAGCAGTGACACCAAAACAGGGGGCCGGGGTTCAGAGACCCAGTACTTC
v_call: TRBV28; clone_size: few; j_call: TRBJ1-4; d_call: -; cdr3_aa: CASSFPTFATNEKLFF; cdr3_nt: TGTGCCAGCAGTTTCCCGACGTTTGCAACTAATGAAAAACTGTTTTTT
v_call: TRBV12-3/TRBV12-4; clone_size: few; j_call: TRBJ1-1; d_call: -; cdr3_aa: CASSLSRRTTEAFF; cdr3_nt: TGTGCCAGCAGTTTGAGCAGGCGTACCACTGAAGCTTTCTTT
v_call: TRBV5-1; clone_size: few; j_call: TRBJ2-3; d_call: -; cdr3_aa: CASTGSPDTGTDTQYF; cdr3_nt: TGCGCCAGCACAGGGTCCCCCGACACCGGCACAGATACGCAGTATTTT
v_call: TRBV6-4; clone_size: -; j_call: TRBJ2-1; d_call: TRBD2; cdr3_aa: CASRAGYGGDEQFF; cdr3_nt: TGTGCCAGCAGAGCGGGCTATGGGGGGGATGAGCAGTTCTTC
v_call: TRBV10-3; clone_size: -; j_call: TRBJ2-1; d_call: -; cdr3_aa: CAISEFIRSGSSYNEQFF; cdr3_nt: TGTGCCATCAGTGAGTTTATCCGTAGCGGCAGCTCCTACAATGAGCAGTTCTTC
v_call: TRBV10-3; clone_size: few; j_call: TRBJ2-5; d_call: TRBD1; cdr3_aa: CAISEPSGGFGQETQYF; cdr3_nt: TGTGCCATCAGTGAACCCTCAGGGGGCTTCGGACAAGAGACCCAGTACTTC
v_call: TRBV12-3/TRBV12-4; clone_size: few; j_call: TRBJ2-1; d_call: -; cdr3_aa: CASSLTWYEQFF; cdr3_nt: TGTGCCAGCAGCCTAACTTGGTATGAGCAGTTCTTC
v_call: TRBV29-1; clone_size: -; j_call: TRBJ2-1; d_call: -; cdr3_aa: CSVEDLREAEQFF; cdr3_nt: TGCAGCGTTGAAGATCTTAGGGAGGCAGAGCAGTTCTTC
v_call: TRBV4-1; clone_size: many; j_call: TRBJ2-3; d_call: -; cdr3_aa: CASSPKRDMTDTQYF; cdr3_nt: TGCGCCAGCAGCCCGAAGCGGGACATGACAGATACGCAGTATTTT
v_call: TRBV6-5; clone_size: many; j_call: TRBJ2-1; d_call: TRBD2; cdr3_aa: CASSWGLDYNEQFF; cdr3_nt: TGTGCCAGCAGTTGGGGACTAGACTACAATGAGCAGTTCTTC
v_call: TRBV29-1; clone_size: -; j_call: TRBJ2-2; d_call: -; cdr3_aa: CSAEGGRGYTGELFF; cdr3_nt: TGCAGCGCTGAGGGAGGCAGGGGGTATACCGGGGAGCTGTTTTTT
v_call: TRBV5-1; clone_size: few; j_call: TRBJ2-7; d_call: TRBD2; cdr3_aa: CASKGTSGFYEQYF; cdr3_nt: TGCGCCAGCAAGGGGACTAGCGGGTTCTACGAGCAGTACTTC
v_call: TRBV2; clone_size: few; j_call: TRBJ2-7; d_call: TRBD1; cdr3_aa: CASRGDRNEQYF; cdr3_nt: TGTGCCAGCAGGGGGGACAGGAACGAGCAGTACTTC
v_call: TRBV3-1; clone_size: few; j_call: TRBJ2-5; d_call: TRBD2; cdr3_aa: CASSQLAGVRETQYF; cdr3_nt: TGTGCCAGCAGCCAACTAGCGGGAGTGAGAGAGACCCAGTACTTC
v_call: TRBV6-1; clone_size: once; j_call: TRBJ1-2; d_call: TRBD1; cdr3_aa: CASRPWTGGFYGYTF; cdr3_nt: TGTGCCAGCAGACCCTGGACAGGGGGCTTTTATGGCTACACCTTC
v_call: TRBV7-6; clone_size: -; j_call: TRBJ2-2; d_call: -; cdr3_aa: CASSLAPDPTGELFF; cdr3_nt: TGTGCCAGCAGCTTAGCGCCGGACCCCACCGGGGAGCTGTTTTTT
v_call: TRBV19; clone_size: -; j_call: TRBJ1-1; d_call: -; cdr3_aa: CASKVGTEAFF; cdr3_nt: TGTGCCAGTAAAGTGGGGACTGAAGCTTTCTTT
v_call: TRBV14; clone_size: few; j_call: TRBJ2-5; d_call: -; cdr3_aa: CASSQWTVAQETQYF; cdr3_nt: TGTGCCAGCAGCCAATGGACAGTCGCACAAGAGACCCAGTACTTC
v_call: TRBV12-3/TRBV12-4; clone_size: few; j_call: TRBJ1-5; d_call: -; cdr3_aa: CASSFQGLYQPQHF; cdr3_nt: TGTGCCAGCAGTTTCCAGGGGCTCTATCAGCCCCAGCATTTT
v_call: TRBV4-2; clone_size: -; j_call: TRBJ1-1; d_call: -; cdr3_aa: CASSQGDVAYEAFF; cdr3_nt: TGTGCCAGCAGCCAAGGGGACGTCGCGTATGAAGCTTTCTTT
v_call: TRBV29-1; clone_size: few; j_call: TRBJ2-2; d_call: -; cdr3_aa: CSFKRNTGELFF; cdr3_nt: TGCAGCTTTAAGAGGAACACCGGGGAGCTGTTTTTT
v_call: TRBV5-5; clone_size: -; j_call: TRBJ1-1; d_call: TRBD1; cdr3_aa: CASSFAGGYTEAFF; cdr3_nt: TGTGCCAGCAGCTTTGCAGGGGGTTACACTGAAGCTTTCTTT
v_call: TRBV4-1; clone_size: few; j_call: TRBJ1-4; d_call: TRBD1; cdr3_aa: CASSRFRQDRSRSEKLFF; cdr3_nt: TGCGCCAGCAGCCGATTCCGGCAGGACAGGTCAAGGAGTGAAAAACTGTTTTTT
v_call: TRBV20-1; clone_size: -; j_call: TRBJ2-2; d_call: TRBD2; cdr3_aa: CSARETSGATGELFF; cdr3_nt: TGCAGTGCTAGAGAGACTAGCGGGGCCACCGGGGAGCTGTTTTTT
v_call: TRBV2; clone_size: few; j_call: TRBJ2-7; d_call: TRBD2; cdr3_aa: CASRREGYEQYF; cdr3_nt: TGTGCCAGCAGACGGGAGGGCTACGAGCAGTACTTC
v_call: TRBV12-3/TRBV12-4; clone_size: many; j_call: TRBJ2-2; d_call: TRBD1; cdr3_aa: CASKSAGHGDSTGELFF; cdr3_nt: TGTGCCAGCAAGAGTGCAGGGCATGGGGACAGCACCGGGGAGCTGTTTTTT
v_call: TRBV5-1; clone_size: -; j_call: TRBJ2-3; d_call: TRBD2; cdr3_aa: CASSPVSSGRAKDTQYF; cdr3_nt: TGCGCCAGCAGCCCCGTTTCTAGCGGGAGGGCCAAAGATACGCAGTATTTT
v_call: TRBV12-3/TRBV12-4; clone_size: many; j_call: TRBJ2-1; d_call: -; cdr3_aa: CASSLQGYNEQFF; cdr3_nt: TGTGCCAGCAGCTTACAGGGTTACAATGAGCAGTTCTTC
v_call: TRBV15; clone_size: -; j_call: TRBJ2-7; d_call: TRBD2; cdr3_aa: CATSRDGAGGPHEQYF; cdr3_nt: TGTGCCACCAGCAGAGATGGAGCGGGAGGGCCCCACGAGCAGTACTTC
v_call: TRBV5-1; clone_size: -; j_call: TRBJ1-2; d_call: TRBD1; cdr3_aa: CASSSHYPRGLVYGYTF; cdr3_nt: TGCGCCAGCAGCTCCCACTATCCCAGGGGGCTGGTCTATGGCTACACCTTC
v_call: TRBV7-6; clone_size: many; j_call: TRBJ2-3; d_call: -; cdr3_aa: CASSPIGKGLDTQYF; cdr3_nt: TGTGCCAGCAGCCCAATTGGCAAGGGGTTAGATACGCAGTATTTT
v_call: TRBV18; clone_size: -; j_call: TRBJ2-3; d_call: -; cdr3_aa: CASSPAGARSTDTQYF; cdr3_nt: TGTGCCAGCTCCCCTGCAGGGGCTCGTAGCACAGATACGCAGTATTTT
v_call: TRBV5-1; clone_size: -; j_call: TRBJ2-5; d_call: TRBD2; cdr3_aa: CASRPDGGYQETQYF; cdr3_nt: TGCGCCAGCCGACCCGACGGGGGGTACCAAGAGACCCAGTACTTC